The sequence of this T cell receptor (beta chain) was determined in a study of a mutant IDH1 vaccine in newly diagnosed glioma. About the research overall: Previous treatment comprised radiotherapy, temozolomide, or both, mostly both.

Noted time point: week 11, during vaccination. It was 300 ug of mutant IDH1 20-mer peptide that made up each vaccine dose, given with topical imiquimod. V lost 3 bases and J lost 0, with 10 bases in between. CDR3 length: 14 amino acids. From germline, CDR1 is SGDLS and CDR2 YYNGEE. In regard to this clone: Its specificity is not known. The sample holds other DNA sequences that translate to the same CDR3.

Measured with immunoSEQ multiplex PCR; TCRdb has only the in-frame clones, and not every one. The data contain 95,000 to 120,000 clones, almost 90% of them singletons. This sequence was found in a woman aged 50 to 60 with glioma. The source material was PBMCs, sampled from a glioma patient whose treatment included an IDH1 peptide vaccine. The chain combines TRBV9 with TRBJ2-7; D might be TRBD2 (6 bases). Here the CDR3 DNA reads TGTGCCAGCAGCGGGAGGGAGTCCTCCTACGAGCAGTACTTC. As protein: CASSGRESSYEQYF.